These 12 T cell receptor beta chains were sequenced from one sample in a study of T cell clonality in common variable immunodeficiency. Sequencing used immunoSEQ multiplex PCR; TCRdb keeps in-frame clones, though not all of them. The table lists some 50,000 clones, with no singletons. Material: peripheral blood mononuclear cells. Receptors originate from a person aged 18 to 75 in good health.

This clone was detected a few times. CDR3 sequence: CASSTGSAQPQHF. The DNA read from the CDR3 is TGTGCCAGCAGCACAGGCAGTGCTCAGCCC. The chain links TRBV7-9 to TRBJ1-5, with a possible D match to TRBD1 (5 bases). The CDR3 end is not reached by the read, which stops 3 residues before it; the germline J gene fills it in. Trimming stripped 5 bases from V and 6 bases from J, with 11 bases between. Germline CDR1 and CDR2: SEHNR and FQNEAQ (reference sequence). This CDR3 is 13 amino acids long.

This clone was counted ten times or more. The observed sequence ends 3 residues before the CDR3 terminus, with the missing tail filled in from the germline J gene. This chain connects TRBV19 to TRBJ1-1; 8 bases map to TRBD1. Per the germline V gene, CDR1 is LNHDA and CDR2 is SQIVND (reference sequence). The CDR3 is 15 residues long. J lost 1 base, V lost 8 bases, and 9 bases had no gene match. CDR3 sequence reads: CASVDRGRGNTEAFF. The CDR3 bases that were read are TGTGCCAGTGTAGACAGGGGCCGGGGGAACACTGAA.

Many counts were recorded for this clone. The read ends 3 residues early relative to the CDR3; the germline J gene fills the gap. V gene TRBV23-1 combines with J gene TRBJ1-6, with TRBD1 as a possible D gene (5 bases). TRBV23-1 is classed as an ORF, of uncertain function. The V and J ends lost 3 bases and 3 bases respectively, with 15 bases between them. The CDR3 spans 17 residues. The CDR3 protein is CASSHFPDNVYNSPLHF. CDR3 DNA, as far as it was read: TGCGCCAGCAGTCACTTTCCGGACAACGTCTATAATTCACCC.

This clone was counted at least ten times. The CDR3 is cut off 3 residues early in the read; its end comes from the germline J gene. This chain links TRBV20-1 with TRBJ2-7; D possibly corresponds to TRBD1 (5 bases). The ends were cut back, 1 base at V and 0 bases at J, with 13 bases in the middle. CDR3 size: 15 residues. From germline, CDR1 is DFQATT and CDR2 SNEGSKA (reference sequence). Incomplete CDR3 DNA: TGCAGTGCTAGAGGACGGACAACCTACTCCTACGAG. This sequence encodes CSARGRTTYSYE. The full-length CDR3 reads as CSARGRTTYSYEQYF.

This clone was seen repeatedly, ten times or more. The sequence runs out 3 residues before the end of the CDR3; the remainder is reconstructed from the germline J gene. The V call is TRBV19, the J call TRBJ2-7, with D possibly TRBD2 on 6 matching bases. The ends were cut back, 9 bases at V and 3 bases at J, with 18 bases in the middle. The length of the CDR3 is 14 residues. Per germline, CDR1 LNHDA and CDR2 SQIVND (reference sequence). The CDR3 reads CASKEVAAHYEQYF. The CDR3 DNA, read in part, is TGTGCCAGCAAAGAGGTAGCGGCGCACTACGAG.

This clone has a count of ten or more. The CDR3 here is CSARTANTGELFF. The part of the CDR3 DNA that was read is TGCAGCGCGAGGACTGCGAACACCGGGGAG. The gene calls are TRBV29-1 and TRBJ2-2; D might be TRBD2 (5 bases). The CDR3 is cut off 3 residues early in the read; its end comes from the germline J gene. Trimming removed 7 bases from V and 0 bases from J, with 9 bases in between. The CDR3 is 13 amino acids. Germline loops: CDR1 SQVTM, CDR2 ANQGSEA.

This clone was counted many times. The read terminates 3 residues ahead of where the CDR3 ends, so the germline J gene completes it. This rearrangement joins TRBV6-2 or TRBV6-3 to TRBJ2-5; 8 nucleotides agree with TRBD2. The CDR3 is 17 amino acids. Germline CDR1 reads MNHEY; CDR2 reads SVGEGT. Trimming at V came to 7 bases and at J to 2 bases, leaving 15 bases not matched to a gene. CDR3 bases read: TGTGCCAGCAAAGTGGCGGGGGGTACATTATTACAAGAGACC. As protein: CASKVAGGTLLQET. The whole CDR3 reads CASKVAGGTLLQETQYF.

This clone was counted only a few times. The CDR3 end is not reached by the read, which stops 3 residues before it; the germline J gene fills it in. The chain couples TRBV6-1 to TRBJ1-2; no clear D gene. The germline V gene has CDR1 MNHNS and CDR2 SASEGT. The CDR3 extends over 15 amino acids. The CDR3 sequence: CASSDPSVGTDTYTF. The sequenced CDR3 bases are TGTGCCAGCAGTGACCCATCGGTGGGCACAGATACC.

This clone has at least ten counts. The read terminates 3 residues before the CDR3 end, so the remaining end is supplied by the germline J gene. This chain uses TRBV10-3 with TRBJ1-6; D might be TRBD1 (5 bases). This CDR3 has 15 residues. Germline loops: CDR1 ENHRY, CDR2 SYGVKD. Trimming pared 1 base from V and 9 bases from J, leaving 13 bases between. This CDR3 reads CAISEYEGLGSPLHF. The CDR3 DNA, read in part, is TGTGCCATCAGTGAGTACGAGGGGCTGGGTTCACCC.

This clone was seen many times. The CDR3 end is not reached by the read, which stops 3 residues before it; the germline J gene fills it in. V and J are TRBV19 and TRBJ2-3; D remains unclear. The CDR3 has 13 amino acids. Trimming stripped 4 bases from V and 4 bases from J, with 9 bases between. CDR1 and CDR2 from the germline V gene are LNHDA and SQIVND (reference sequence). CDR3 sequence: CASSTLAADTQYF. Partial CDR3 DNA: TGTGCCAGTAGTACCCTCGCGGCAGATACG.

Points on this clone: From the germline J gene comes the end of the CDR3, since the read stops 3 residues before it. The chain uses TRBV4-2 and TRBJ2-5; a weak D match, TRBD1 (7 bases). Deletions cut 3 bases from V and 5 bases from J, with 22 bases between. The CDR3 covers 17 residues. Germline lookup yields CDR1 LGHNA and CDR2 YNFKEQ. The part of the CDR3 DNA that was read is TGTGCCAGCAGCCACTTCCCCGGGGACAGCCGGGGGGAGACC. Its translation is CASSHFPGDSRGET. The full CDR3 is CASSHFPGDSRGETQYF.

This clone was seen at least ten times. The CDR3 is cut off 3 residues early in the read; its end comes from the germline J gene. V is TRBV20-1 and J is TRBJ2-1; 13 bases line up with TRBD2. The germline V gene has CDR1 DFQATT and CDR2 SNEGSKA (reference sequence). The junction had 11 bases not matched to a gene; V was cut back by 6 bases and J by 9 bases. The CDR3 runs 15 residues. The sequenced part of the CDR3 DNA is TGCAGTGCCTTCGCAACTAGCGGGGGGGCGGTTGAG. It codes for CSAFATSGGAVE. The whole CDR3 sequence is CSAFATSGGAVEQFF.